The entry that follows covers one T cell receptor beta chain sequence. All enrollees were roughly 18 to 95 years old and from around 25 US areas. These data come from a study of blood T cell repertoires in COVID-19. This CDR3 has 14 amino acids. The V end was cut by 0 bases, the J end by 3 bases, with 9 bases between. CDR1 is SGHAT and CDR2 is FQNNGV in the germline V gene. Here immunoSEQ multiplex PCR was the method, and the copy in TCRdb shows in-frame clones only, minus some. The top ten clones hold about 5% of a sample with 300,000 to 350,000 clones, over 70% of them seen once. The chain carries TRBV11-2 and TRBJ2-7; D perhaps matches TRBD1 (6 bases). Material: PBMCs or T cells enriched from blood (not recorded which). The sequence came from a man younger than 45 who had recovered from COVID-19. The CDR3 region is CASSLDGTNYEQYF. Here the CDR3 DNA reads TGTGCCAGCAGCTTAGACGGGACAAACTACGAGCAGTACTTC.